These 21 T cell receptor beta chains were sequenced from one sample in a study of blood T cells in healthy people across ages. Primers used in a second PCR of about 7 to 12 cycles were a sample-barcoded 5' primer and a J-beta primer mix. TCRdb independently ran MiXCR on the 5' RACE reads; one entry per CDR3 protein. The sample holds over 950,000 distinct CDR3 sequences; 51% are singletons and the top ten take 20% to 25%. Sequenced material: blood. These receptor sequences come from a woman in her sixties in good health.

CDR3 amino acids: CASAQPANYGYTF. CDR3 nucleotide sequence: TGTGCCAGCGCGCAACCGGCTAACTATGGCTACACCTTC. The chain couples TRBV28 to TRBJ1-2; D not certain. Germline V gene sequence: CDR1 MDHEN, CDR2 SYDVKM. Trimming stripped 8 bases from V and 0 bases from J, with 10 bases between. The length of the CDR3 is 13 residues.

In its sample, this clonotype was seen a few times. The V gene is TRBV13, the J gene TRBJ2-4; perhaps TRBD2 as D (6 bases). This CDR3 comprises 13 residues. The V end was cut by 1 base, the J end by 6 bases, with 7 bases between. Germline lookup yields CDR1 PRHDT and CDR2 FYEKMQ (reference sequence). The CDR3 sequence is CASSLAEGNIQYF. CDR3 nucleotides: TGTGCCAGCAGCTTAGCGGAGGGAAACATTCAGTACTTC.

V gene TRBV9 combines with J gene TRBJ2-1; D is unresolved. The CDR3 is 14 amino acids. Per germline, CDR1 SGDLS and CDR2 YYNGEE. Trimming removed 4 bases at V and 7 bases at J, with 15 bases between. The CDR3 DNA is TGTGCCAGCAGCCCCGGGTACTTAGTGAATGAGCAGTTCTTC. Amino acid sequence: CASSPGYLVNEQFF.

This chain connects TRBV15 to TRBJ2-7; D call uncertain. The CDR3 is made up of 12 amino acids. The germline CDR1 and CDR2 sequences are LNHNV and YYDKDF (reference sequence). V was clipped by 3 bases and J by 1 base, with 4 bases between them. CDR3 loop: CATSSQSYEQYF. The CDR3 DNA reads TGTGCCACCAGCAGTCAGTCCTACGAGCAGTACTTC.

This clonotype was observed once. V gene TRBV6-6 combines with J gene TRBJ1-1, with 8 bases identical to TRBD1. The CDR3 covers 15 residues. The J segment lost 6 bases and the V segment lost 3 bases, leaving 9 bases of the junction unmatched. In germline, CDR1 is MNHNY, CDR2 SVGAGI (reference sequence). In DNA, the CDR3 is TGTGCCAGCAGTTATGTTGGACAGGGTGTTTCTGAAGCTTTCTTT. Amino acid sequence: CASSYVGQGVSEAFF.

This sequence joins TRBV18 and TRBJ2-7; D is possibly TRBD2 (6 bases). The DNA end is more similar to TRBJ2-5, so the J call may be wrong. Germline CDR1 KGHSH, CDR2 LQKENI. CDR3 length: 15 residues. DNA for the CDR3: TGTGCCAGCTCGATGGCGGGATACCTCGGTGGGACCCAGTACTTC. It codes for CASSMAGYLGGTQYF.

This clonotype has more than one count but fewer than ten. The V and J genes are TRBV7-2 and TRBJ2-5; 7 nucleotides agree with TRBD1. The J call may be in error: the DNA end matches TRBJ2-7 better. The CDR3 contains 15 residues. Germline V CDR1 and CDR2: SGHTA, FQGNSA. The CDR3 reads CASSSRDRRKDEQYF. In nucleotides, the CDR3 is TGTGCCAGCAGCTCCCGGGACAGACGGAAGGACGAGCAGTACTTC.

This clonotype was counted between two and nine times. The chain combines TRBV28 with TRBJ2-1; perhaps TRBD2 as D (6 bases). The CDR3 is 12 residues long. The V end lost 5 bases, the J end lost 5 bases, and 7 bases lay between the germline ends. Germline assignment: CDR1 MDHEN and CDR2 SYDVKM. This CDR3 reads CASSKRDNEQFF. The CDR3, as DNA: TGTGCCAGCAGTAAGCGGGACAATGAGCAGTTCTTC.

The sample holds a few counts of this clonotype. The chain is built from TRBV20-1 and TRBJ2-4; D uncertain. Germline CDR1 reads DFQATT; CDR2 reads SNEGSKA (reference sequence). This CDR3 contains 12 residues. Trimming left V 0 bases short and J 7 bases short, with 7 bases between. The CDR3, as DNA: TGCAGTGCTAGAGAAAAGGTGAACATTCAGTACTTC. Protein: CSAREKVNIQYF.

The chain carries TRBV5-5 and TRBJ1-2; possible D gene TRBD1, 6 bases. V lost 0 bases to trimming and J lost 5 bases, with 20 bases between them. Germline CDR1 reads SGHKS; CDR2 reads YYEKEE (reference sequence). The CDR3 contains 17 residues. The CDR3 loop reads CASSLGAGQKGIYGYTF. DNA of the CDR3: TGTGCCAGCAGCTTGGGAGCAGGACAGAAAGGGATATATGGCTACACCTTC.

This chain links TRBV29-1 with TRBJ2-2, with TRBD1 as a possible D gene (6 bases). Trimming shortened V by 7 bases and J by 3 bases, and 9 bases separated the two germline ends. The germline V gene has CDR1 SQVTM and CDR2 ANQGSEA. This CDR3 comprises 12 residues. CDR3 sequence reads: CSGGHHTGELFF. As DNA, the CDR3 is TGCAGCGGGGGACATCACACCGGGGAGCTGTTTTTT.

The V gene is TRBV7-2, the J gene TRBJ1-2; D gene uncertain. Trimming cost V 1 base and J 9 bases, with 9 bases left between them. CDR1 SGHTA and CDR2 FQGNSA come from the germline V gene. The CDR3 spans 12 residues. The CDR3 DNA sequence: TGTGCCAGCAGCTTAGTCACAGAAAGCTACACCTTC. As protein: CASSLVTESYTF.

The genes are TRBV14 and TRBJ2-7; 7 bases fit TRBD1. Germline CDR1 and CDR2: SGHDN and FVKESK. V dropped 4 bases and J dropped 7; count of bases not matched to a gene: 13. This CDR3 is built from 15 residues. In DNA form, the CDR3 reads TGTGCCAGCAGCCTTCCCGGACAGGCCGCCAATGAGCAGTACTTC. The encoded protein is CASSLPGQAANEQYF. The full variable domain, its missing parts supplied by reference TRBV14 and TRBJ2-7, is EAGVTQFPSHSVIEKGQTVTLRCDPISGHDNLYWYRRVMGKEIKFLLHFVKESKQDESGMPNNRFLAERTGGTYSTLKVQPAELEDSGVYFCASSLPGQAANEQYFGPGTRLTVT.

This clonotype was recorded many times. The chain has TRBV28 and TRBJ2-7; 7 positions agree with TRBD1. Germline-derived CDR1 and CDR2 are MDHEN and SYDVKM. Trimming at V came to 5 bases and at J to 0 bases, leaving 10 bases not matched to a gene. The CDR3 runs to 16 residues. Written as DNA, the CDR3 is TGTGCCAGCAGTACACGACAGGGCCCCAGCTCCTACGAGCAGTACTTC. Residues: CASSTRQGPSSYEQYF. Combining the CDR3 with reference TRBV28 and TRBJ2-7 gives the whole variable domain DVKVTQSSRYLVKRTGEKVFLECVQDMDHENMFWYRQDPGLGLRLIYFSYDVKMKEKGDIPEGYSVSREKKERFSLILESASTNQTSMYLCASSTRQGPSSYEQYFGPGTRLTVT.

This clonotype appeared a few times. The chain employs TRBV7-2 and TRBJ2-4, with D tentatively TRBD1 (5 bases). The J call may be in error: the DNA end matches TRBJ2-7 better. Germline V gene lookup returns CDR1 SGHTA and CDR2 FQGNSA. This CDR3 region has 13 residues. The CDR3, as DNA: TGTGCCAGCAATATAAGGGGTCTCGACGAGCAGTACTTC. Translating it yields CASNIRGLDEQYF.

The rearrangement joins TRBV28 to TRBJ2-4; D is perhaps TRBD1 or TRBD2 (5 bases each). The germline V gene has CDR1 MDHEN and CDR2 SYDVKM. There are 14 residues in the CDR3. Trimming shortened V by 6 bases and J by 2 bases, and 11 bases separated the two germline ends. CDR3 residues: CASSPGGSKNIQYF. The DNA of the CDR3 is TGTGCCAGCAGCCCTGGGGGATCCAAAAACATTCAGTACTTC.

The chain has TRBV6-6 and TRBJ2-3; D not certain. This CDR3 comprises 16 residues. Germline values: CDR1 MNHNY, CDR2 SVGAGI (reference sequence). V shed 1 base and J shed 0 bases, with 11 bases lying between them. As DNA, the CDR3 is TGTGCCAGCAGTTACTGGTGGATATCTAGCACAGATACGCAGTATTTT. Translating it yields CASSYWWISSTDTQYF.

The chain couples TRBV28 to TRBJ2-5; 7 bases align to TRBD2. The germline V gene has CDR1 MDHEN and CDR2 SYDVKM. CDR3 length: 13 residues. The trim removed 2 bases at V and 5 bases at J, leaving 2 bases unmatched. The CDR3 spells CASSLAGDETQYF. The CDR3 nucleotides read TGTGCCAGCAGTTTAGCGGGAGACGAGACCCAGTACTTC.

This clonotype came up once. The V gene is TRBV4-3, the J gene TRBJ2-1; D gene unclear. V was clipped by 3 bases and J by 7 bases, with 7 bases between them. This CDR3 is built from 12 residues. Per the germline V gene, CDR1 is LGHNA and CDR2 is YSLEER. CDR3 DNA: TGCGCCAGCAGCCAGAGACCGAATGAGCAGTTCTTC. This encodes CASSQRPNEQFF.

Only one count was recorded for this clonotype. The V gene is TRBV7-8, the J gene TRBJ2-5; possible D gene TRBD1, 5 bases. The DNA end favors TRBJ2-7, so the J call may be wrong. Per germline, CDR1 SGHVS and CDR2 FQNEAQ. This CDR3 is built from 16 residues. CDR3 amino acids: CASSTEPFLNVYEQYF. The CDR3, as DNA: TGTGCCAGCTCGACAGAACCTTTCCTCAATGTATACGAGCAGTACTTC.

The V gene is TRBV11-2, the J gene TRBJ2-1, with unresolved D. The V gene's germline CDR1 is SGHAT and CDR2 FQNNGV. The CDR3 runs to 12 residues. V lost 2 bases and J 6 bases, leaving 5 bases between the germline ends. CDR3 sequence reads: CASSLILNEQFF. CDR3 sequence (DNA): TGTGCCAGCAGCTTAATTCTCAATGAGCAGTTCTTC. Supplemented by reference TRBV11-2 and TRBJ2-1, the full variable domain reads EAGVAQSPRYKIIEKRQSVAFWCNPISGHATLYWYQQILGQGPKLLIQFQNNGVVDDSQLPKDRFSAERLKGVDSTLKIQPAKLEDSAVYLCASSLILNEQFFGPGTRLTVL.